This passage covers 14 T cell receptor beta chains from one sample sequenced in a study of blood T cell repertoires in COVID-19. Libraries were prepared by immunoSEQ multiplex PCR; TCRdb keeps only in-frame clonotypes and omits some of them. This sample has some 170,000 clones; roughly 80% occur once, and the top ten carry 15% to 20%. Source material: PBMCs or T cells enriched from blood (not recorded which). These receptors came from a woman aged 45-65 years who had recovered from COVID-19.

Of note for this clone: The sample has other DNA sequences that encode this CDR3 too. The V call is TRBV6-6, the J call TRBJ1-5; tentatively, D is TRBD1 (5 bases). With 6 bases removed from V and 2 bases from J, the gap between germline ends came to 14 bases. This CDR3 contains 15 residues. Germline assignment: CDR1 MNHNY and CDR2 SVGAGI (reference sequence). CDR3 bases: TGTGCCAGCAGCCTTCCGGGACTGGGCAATCAGCCCCAGCATTTT. It encodes CASSLPGLGNQPQHF.

V is TRBV11-2 and J is TRBJ1-2; D remains ambiguous. The CDR3 runs 13 residues. Germline V CDR1 and CDR2: SGHAT, FQNNGV. The V end lost 6 bases, the J end lost 8 bases, and 16 bases lay between the germline ends. Here the CDR3 reads CASRRMEVAGYTF. The CDR3 coding sequence is TGTGCCAGCAGACGAATGGAGGTCGCGGGCTACACCTTC.

The rearrangement uses TRBV18 and TRBJ1-6; TRBD1 matches 8 bases. This CDR3 region has 15 residues. V trimming: 3 bases; J trimming: 7 bases; junction bases outside the gene matches: 5. CDR1 is KGHSH, CDR2 LQKENI, per germline. The CDR3 DNA reads TGTGCCAGCTCACCCCCCACAGGGGGGAATTCACCCCTCCACTTT. Its protein is CASSPPTGGNSPLHF.

The rearrangement links TRBV4-2 to TRBJ1-3, with a possible D match to TRBD1 (5 bases). The ends were cut back, 4 bases at V and 0 bases at J, with 13 bases in the middle. Germline CDR1 and CDR2: LGHNA and YNFKEQ. The CDR3 has 16 amino acids. The CDR3 DNA reads TGTGCCAGCAGCCTACCACACAGGCACTCTGGAAACACCATATATTTT. It is translated as CASSLPHRHSGNTIYF.

This clone was seen only once. The chain uses TRBV4-2 and TRBJ1-5; D gene ambiguous. Looked up from germline, CDR1 is LGHNA and CDR2 is YNFKEQ. Between the trimmed V and J ends, which lost 1 base and 0 bases, there was a span of 13 bases. This CDR3 comprises 17 residues. The CDR3 protein is CASSQGLGSYSNQPQHF. CDR3 DNA sequence: TGTGCCAGCAGCCAAGGGCTCGGGAGTTATAGCAATCAGCCCCAGCATTTT.

This clone was seen a few times. This chain links TRBV7-9 with TRBJ1-5; D is possibly TRBD1 (6 bases). Germline V gene lookup returns CDR1 SEHNR and CDR2 FQNEAQ (reference sequence). Trimming removed 7 bases at V and 2 bases at J, with 15 bases between. The CDR3 totals 15 residues. The CDR3 reads CASTRGAGGNQPQHF. For the CDR3, the DNA is TGTGCCAGCACCCGGGGAGCAGGGGGCAATCAGCCCCAGCATTTT.

The chain is built from TRBV6-5 and TRBJ2-7; tentatively, D is TRBD2 (5 bases). The V end was cut by 4 bases, the J end by 7 bases, with 8 bases between. Germline V gene sequence: CDR1 MNHEY, CDR2 SVGAGI. This CDR3 region has 11 residues. The CDR3: CASSWRTEQYF. The CDR3 DNA reads TGTGCCAGCAGTTGGAGGACTGAGCAGTACTTC.

J is TRBJ2-5 and V is TRBV5-1, with D possibly matching TRBD2 (6 bases). The germline V and J ends were trimmed by 5 bases and 3 bases, with 17 bases remaining between them. The CDR3 is 15 amino acids. The germline gives CDR1 SGHRS, CDR2 YFSETQ. DNA for the CDR3: TGCGCCAGCAGTTTCCTCGGGAGACGGGAAGAGACCCAGTACTTC. It translates to CASSFLGRREETQYF.

The chain is built from TRBV5-5 and TRBJ2-1, with TRBD2 matching over 7 bases. J was trimmed by 6 bases and V by 5 bases; bases with no gene match: 11. This CDR3 has 15 amino acids. Germline-derived CDR1 and CDR2 are SGHKS and YYEKEE (reference sequence). The CDR3 protein is CASRILAMSPNEQFF. The CDR3 DNA follows: TGTGCCAGCAGGATACTAGCGATGAGTCCCAATGAGCAGTTCTTC. The variable domain in full, with the rest retrieved from reference TRBV5-5 and TRBJ2-1, is DAGVTQSPTHLIKTRGQQVTLRCSPISGHKSVSWYQQVLGQGPQFIFQYYEKEERGRGNFPDRFSARQFPNYSSELNVNALLLGDSALYLCASRILAMSPNEQFFGPGTRLTVL.

The V call is TRBV5-1, the J call TRBJ1-2; 8 positions agree with TRBD1. Germline V gives CDR1 SGHRS, CDR2 YFSETQ. This CDR3 contains 15 residues. J lost 3 bases, V lost 1 base, and 5 bases had no gene match. The CDR3 loop is CASSLTGGKDYGYTF. CDR3 DNA sequence: TGCGCCAGCAGCTTGACAGGGGGGAAGGACTATGGCTACACCTTC.

The genes are TRBV3-1 (or the pseudogene TRBV3-2) and TRBJ2-1; TRBD2 matches at 9 bases. The length of the CDR3 is 15 residues. V was pared by 4 bases and J by 12 bases, with 13 bases of the junction left unmatched. Germline CDR1 LGHDT, CDR2 YNNKEL (reference sequence). The CDR3 region has the DNA TGTGCCAGCAGCCTCAGGGGGATAGCGGGGGATCCGCAGTTCTTC. This encodes CASSLRGIAGDPQFF.

The V call is TRBV5-6, the J call TRBJ2-7, with a weak D call TRBD1 (6 bases). Germline CDR1 is SGHDT and CDR2 is YYEEEE. V was clipped by 4 bases and J by 6 bases, with 17 bases between them. The CDR3 consists of 14 residues. CDR3 in DNA: TGTGCCAGCAGCCTAAATAACAGGGTTTTCGAGCAGTACTTC. Translated, it gives CASSLNNRVFEQYF.

The CDR3 DNA sequence: TGTGCCATCAGTGAGCCGGACAGGGGTCGCACTGAAGCTTTCTTT. It encodes CAISEPDRGRTEAFF. The rearrangement links TRBV10-3 to TRBJ1-1; 9 bases map to TRBD1. With V trimmed by 2 bases and J by 4 bases, 5 bases remained unmatched. The CDR3 contains 15 residues. Germline CDR1 ENHRY, CDR2 SYGVKD.

The table lists this clone with a few counts. The chain recombines TRBV6-4 with TRBJ2-1; 11 bases match TRBD2. Per the germline V gene, CDR1 is MRHNA and CDR2 is SNTAGT. V was pared by 3 bases and J by 7 bases, with 5 bases of the junction left unmatched. The CDR3 is made up of 15 amino acids. The DNA of the CDR3 is TGTGCCAGCAGTGAACTAGCGGGAGAATCGAATGAGCAGTTCTTC. This sequence encodes CASSELAGESNEQFF.